This T cell receptor (beta chain) was identified in a study of blood T cell repertoires in COVID-19. Turning to the study itself: The samples span acute and convalescent COVID-19 from the United States, Italy and Spain. T cells, B-cell-depleted T cells, or PBMCs supplied cDNA or gDNA.

Original processing notes: Estimation of nucleated cell counts relied on the amplification of reference gene primers. Method: immunoSEQ multiplex PCR; TCRdb's copy keeps in-frame clones and lacks some. The DNA was the basis for D and trimming; V, J and clone size are from that table. The sample has roughly 99,000 clones; about 91% are singletons. Per germline, CDR1 MNHEY and CDR2 SVGEGT. The V segment lost 3 bases and the J segment 7 bases; nucleotides outside the gene matches: 3. The CDR3 is made up of 14 amino acids. V gene TRBV6-2 or TRBV6-3 combines with J gene TRBJ1-5, with 10 positions matching TRBD1. The receptor was derived from a man over 45 with active or convalescent COVID-19. Sequenced input: peripheral blood. CDR3 in amino acids: CASSYRTGGQPQHF. The CDR3 DNA is TGTGCCAGCAGTTATCGGACAGGGGGGCAGCCCCAGCATTTT.